This T cell receptor (beta chain) was sequenced during a study of blood T cell repertoires in COVID-19. Study-level information: Some COVID-19 samples were acute and others convalescent; all came from the United States, Italy and Spain. PBMCs, B-cell-depleted T cells, or T cells were the source of the cDNA or gDNA that made up the material.

TCRdb keeps only in-frame clones here, not all; method: immunoSEQ multiplex PCR. The table records approximately 270,000 clones, approximately 90% of them present only once. V lost 4 bases to trimming and J lost 1 base, with 17 bases between them. Germline V CDR1 and CDR2: KGHSH, LQKENI. This CDR3 is built from 17 residues. The chain links TRBV18 to TRBJ1-3; possibly TRBD1 for D (6 bases). The sequenced material came from peripheral blood. The sequence derives from a man aged 25-45 years with acute or convalescent COVID-19. In DNA form, the CDR3 reads TGTGCCAGCTCACTAAGAGGTGGGGGCTCTTCTGGAAACACCATATATTTT. This encodes CASSLRGGGSSGNTIYF.